Listed here are 32 T cell receptor beta chains from one sample, sequenced in a study of identical twins. In TCRdb, the 5' RACE reads were re-called with MiXCR into one record per CDR3 protein. The table has around 1.7 million distinct CDR3 sequences, roughly a third seen once; the top ten hold about 0.3%. What was sequenced was cord blood. These receptors were collected from a newborn girl in good health.

The chain has TRBV6-1 and TRBJ2-1; D may be TRBD2 (5 bases). Germline V gene sequence: CDR1 MNHNS, CDR2 SASEGT. CDR3 length equals 13 residues. V gave up 4 bases and J gave up 7 bases, with 11 bases separating them. CDR3 sequence: CASSVTRDNEQFF. The CDR3, as DNA: TGTGCCAGCAGTGTAACTAGGGATAATGAGCAGTTCTTC.

The V gene is TRBV20-1, the J gene TRBJ2-3, with 11 bases that match TRBD2. This CDR3 spans 15 amino acids. Germline trimming cut 4 bases from V and 2 bases from J; bases unmatched to any gene: 5. From germline, CDR1 is DFQATT and CDR2 SNEGSKA (reference sequence). The CDR3 reads CSANKLAGVTDTQYF. CDR3 sequence (DNA): TGCAGTGCTAACAAACTAGCGGGGGTCACAGATACGCAGTATTTT.

This clonotype was seen a single time. This may be a read error: a much more frequent sequence differs by one nucleotide. The chain joins TRBV11-2 to TRBJ2-7, with a possible D match to TRBD1 (6 bases). The CDR3 totals 15 residues. In germline, CDR1 is SGHAT, CDR2 FQNNGV. Between the trimmed V and J ends, which lost 2 bases and 0 bases, there was a span of 11 bases. CDR3 in amino acids: CASSLPATGSYEQYF. In DNA form, the CDR3 reads TGTGCCAGCAGCTTACCGGCGACAGGCTCCTACGAGCAGTACTTC. The full variable domain, in which reference TRBV11-2 and TRBJ2-7 provide the parts outside the CDR3, is EAGVAQSPRYKIIEKRQSVAFWCNPISGHATLYWYQQILGQGPKLLIQFQNNGVVDDSQLPKDRFSAERLKGVDSTLKIQPAKLEDSAVYLCASSLPATGSYEQYFGPGTRLTVT.

The chain employs TRBV20-1 and TRBJ2-2; no firm D call. V was clipped by 2 bases and J by 4 bases, with 8 bases between them. Germline CDR1 and CDR2: DFQATT and SNEGSKA (reference sequence). This CDR3 comprises 13 residues. In DNA, the CDR3 is TGCAGTGCTAGACCACTGGGCACCGGGGAGCTGTTTTTT. Its translation is CSARPLGTGELFF.

The CDR3 is CASSQSLWGNYGYTF. DNA for the CDR3: TGTGCCAGCAGCCAATCCCTCTGGGGTAACTATGGCTACACCTTC. This chain connects TRBV27 to TRBJ1-2; D ambiguous. This CDR3 region has 15 residues. From germline, CDR1 is MNHEY and CDR2 SMNVEV (reference sequence). Trimming took 6 bases from V and 1 from J, leaving 15 bases between them.

This chain joins TRBV20-1 and TRBJ2-5; 8 bases are a match to TRBD2. The CDR3 extends over 15 amino acids. Germline CDR1 and CDR2: DFQATT and SNEGSKA (reference sequence). After removal of 3 bases from V and 11 bases from J, the junction contained 17 bases not matched to a gene. Here the CDR3 reads CSARPRLARYNEQYF. The DNA for the CDR3 is TGCAGTGCTAGGCCGAGACTAGCGCGCTACAATGAGCAGTACTTC.

V usage is TRBV5-1 and J usage is TRBJ1-5; 7 bases fit TRBD1. CDR3 length equals 18 residues. V shed 3 bases and J 6 bases; nucleotides not matched to a gene: 18. CDR1 and CDR2 from the germline V gene are SGHRS and YFSETQ. The CDR3 DNA is TGCGCCAGCAGCTCCCCCTCCCTAATGACAGGGAGGGGTCAGCCCCAGCATTTT. Its translation: CASSSPSLMTGRGQPQHF.

The sample holds a few counts of this clonotype. The chain carries TRBV20-1 and TRBJ2-1, with D tentatively TRBD2 (5 bases). The CDR3 runs to 20 residues. V was cut by 0 bases and J by 3 bases, with 27 bases left in between. Germline CDR1 reads DFQATT; CDR2 reads SNEGSKA (reference sequence). CDR3 residues: CSARERVSARGYYYYNEQFF. The CDR3 region has the DNA TGCAGTGCTAGAGAGCGGGTCTCGGCCCGAGGGTACTACTACTACAATGAGCAGTTCTTC.

The chain recombines TRBV28 with TRBJ2-2, with TRBD2 identical over 10 bases. The V gene end was trimmed by 3 bases and the J gene end by 0 bases; junction bases not matched to a gene: 7. The CDR3 is 18 residues long. Germline CDR1 and CDR2: MDHEN and SYDVKM. CDR3 coding DNA: TGTGCCAGCAGTTTGTGGGCTAGCGGGAGCTCGAACACCGGGGAGCTGTTTTTT. Amino acid sequence: CASSLWASGSSNTGELFF. Variable domain in full (rest from reference TRBV28 and TRBJ2-2): DVKVTQSSRYLVKRTGEKVFLECVQDMDHENMFWYRQDPGLGLRLIYFSYDVKMKEKGDIPEGYSVSREKKERFSLILESASTNQTSMYLCASSLWASGSSNTGELFFGEGSRLTVL.

This rearrangement joins TRBV9 to TRBJ2-7, with D uncertain. The CDR3 runs to 16 residues. V was pared by 4 bases and J by 0 bases, with 17 bases between. The germline CDR1 and CDR2 sequences are SGDLS and YYNGEE. The CDR3: CASSSQHPLASYEQYF. In DNA, the CDR3 is TGTGCCAGCAGCTCCCAACACCCTTTAGCCTCCTACGAGCAGTACTTC.

This clonotype was seen more than once but under ten times. The genes are TRBV20-1 and TRBJ2-1; 13 bases agree with TRBD2. The CDR3 totals 15 residues. Germline V lookup: CDR1 DFQATT, CDR2 SNEGSKA (reference sequence). The junction had 11 bases not matched to a gene; V was cut back by 6 bases and J by 9 bases. The CDR3 protein is CSALRTSGSRAEQFF. CDR3 nucleotide sequence: TGCAGTGCCCTGAGGACTAGCGGGAGTAGGGCTGAGCAGTTCTTC.

The chain employs TRBV27 and TRBJ1-2, with a tentative D call TRBD1 (5 bases). The CDR3 extends over 12 amino acids. Germline CDR1 and CDR2: MNHEY and SMNVEV (reference sequence). Trimming pared 10 bases from V and 8 bases from J, leaving 17 bases between. The CDR3 spells CATKTVPGGYTF. DNA of the CDR3: TGTGCCACCAAGACAGTTCCTGGAGGCTACACCTTC.

This clonotype has only a few counts. This chain connects TRBV29-1 to TRBJ2-3; TRBD2 is a possible D gene (7 bases). V shed 6 bases and J shed 7 bases, with 29 bases lying between them. The germline V gene has CDR1 SQVTM and CDR2 ANQGSEA. This CDR3 has 17 amino acids. CDR3 coding DNA: TGCAGCGTCGGGACCACCCTCAGGGGCGGGGGAGGCTATACGCAGTATTTT. Translation: CSVGTTLRGGGGYTQYF.

The rearrangement links TRBV28 to TRBJ2-7; 7 positions match TRBD2. CDR3 length: 15 residues. The germline CDR1 and CDR2 sequences are MDHEN and SYDVKM. Germline trimming cut 8 bases from V and 0 bases from J; bases unmatched to any gene: 10. As DNA, the CDR3 is TGTGCCAGCCAATTCAGCGGGACGAGCTCCTACGAGCAGTACTTC. This encodes CASQFSGTSSYEQYF.

Worth noting for this clonotype: A read error may explain this, as a much larger clone is one base away. The chain links TRBV28 to TRBJ2-7; D is undetermined. The V gene's germline CDR1 is MDHEN and CDR2 SYDVKM. The V end lost 8 bases, the J end lost 2 bases, and 10 bases lay between the germline ends. The CDR3 consists of 12 residues. The CDR3 sequence: CASPTETYEQYF. CDR3 DNA sequence: TGTGCCAGCCCAACCGAAACCTACGAGCAGTACTTC.

This clonotype was seen more than once but under ten times. This rearrangement joins TRBV28 to TRBJ2-3; D might be TRBD1 (7 bases). Trimming removed 3 bases at V and 1 base at J, with 20 bases between. The CDR3 covers 18 residues. Germline values: CDR1 MDHEN, CDR2 SYDVKM. Written as DNA, the CDR3 is TGTGCCAGCAGTTTGGGCCAGGGGGACTTAATTCGCACAGATACGCAGTATTTT. This translates into CASSLGQGDLIRTDTQYF. Variable domain in full (rest from reference TRBV28 and TRBJ2-3): DVKVTQSSRYLVKRTGEKVFLECVQDMDHENMFWYRQDPGLGLRLIYFSYDVKMKEKGDIPEGYSVSREKKERFSLILESASTNQTSMYLCASSLGQGDLIRTDTQYFGPGTRLTVL.

V and J are TRBV19 and TRBJ1-5; a possible D gene is TRBD1 (6 bases). Trimming cost V 3 bases and J 7 bases, with 16 bases left between them. Per germline, CDR1 LNHDA and CDR2 SQIVND (reference sequence). This CDR3 is 15 amino acids long. The CDR3: CASSIYRAADQPQHF. CDR3 nucleotide sequence: TGTGCCAGTAGTATTTACAGGGCGGCGGACCAGCCCCAGCATTTT.

The gene calls are TRBV2 and TRBJ1-1; the D gene is possibly TRBD1 (5 bases). V lost 4 bases, J lost 11 bases, and 11 bases lay in between. The CDR3 has 11 residues. Germline values: CDR1 SNHLY, CDR2 FYNNEI. CDR3: CASSGDAWAFF. The CDR3 nucleotides are TGTGCCAGCAGTGGGGACGCATGGGCTTTCTTT. Looking up the rest from reference TRBV2 and TRBJ1-1 gives the full variable domain: EPEVTQTPSHQVTQMGQEVILRCVPISNHLYFYWYRQILGQKVEFLVSFYNNEISEKSEIFDDQFSVERPDGSNFTLKIRSTKLEDSAMYFCASSGDAWAFFGQGTRLTVV.

This sequence joins TRBV2 and TRBJ1-1; a possible D gene is TRBD1 (5 bases). Germline CDR1 SNHLY, CDR2 FYNNEI. The CDR3 is 14 amino acids. Trimming left V 8 bases short and J 1 base short, with 14 bases between. The CDR3 DNA sequence: TGTGCCAGCTCGGGTGGGGCGGGGAACACTGAAGCTTTCTTT. Protein product: CASSGGAGNTEAFF. Full variable domain (missing parts from reference TRBV2 and TRBJ1-1): EPEVTQTPSHQVTQMGQEVILRCVPISNHLYFYWYRQILGQKVEFLVSFYNNEISEKSEIFDDQFSVERPDGSNFTLKIRSTKLEDSAMYFCASSGGAGNTEAFFGQGTRLTVV.

The chain combines TRBV29-1 with TRBJ1-1, with TRBD1 matching over 7 bases. The CDR3 extends over 14 amino acids. Trimming at V came to 4 bases and at J to 0 bases, leaving 5 bases not matched to a gene. The germline gives CDR1 SQVTM, CDR2 ANQGSEA. The CDR3 DNA is TGCAGCGTTGCAGCGACAGGGCTGAACACTGAAGCTTTCTTT. It is translated as CSVAATGLNTEAFF.

In this sample, this clonotype turned up a few times. The chain links TRBV5-6 to TRBJ2-1; 12 positions agree with TRBD2. Germline V gene lookup returns CDR1 SGHDT and CDR2 YYEEEE. This CDR3 spans 16 amino acids. V shed 4 bases and J 7 bases; nucleotides not matched to a gene: 9. The CDR3 reads CASSLLKGLAGNEQFF. The CDR3 nucleotides are TGTGCCAGCAGCCTGCTGAAAGGACTAGCGGGGAATGAGCAGTTCTTC.

The chain uses TRBV9 and TRBJ1-3; 8 nucleotides match TRBD1. This CDR3 has 16 residues. V lost 0 bases, J lost 1 base, and 3 bases stayed unmatched. Per the germline V gene, CDR1 is SGDLS and CDR2 is YYNGEE. The chain's CDR3 is CASSVDRDRSGNTIYF. The CDR3, as DNA: TGTGCCAGCAGCGTAGATAGGGACAGGTCTGGAAACACCATATATTTT.

A remark on this clonotype: Compared with germline, one end of the junction differs, possibly owing to a read error. The chain has TRBV5-1 and TRBJ2-7, with unresolved D. Germline CDR1 SGHRS, CDR2 YFSETQ. The CDR3 is 12 amino acids. CDR3: CASSLVGYGQYF. CDR3 DNA: TGCGCCAGCAGCTTGGTGGGGTACGGGCAGTACTTC. Looking up the rest from reference TRBV5-1 and TRBJ2-7 gives the full variable domain: KAGVTQTPRYLIKTRGQQVTLSCSPISGHRSVSWYQQTPGQGLQFLFEYFSETQRNKGNFPGRFSGRQFSNSRSEMNVSTLELGDSALYLCASSLVGYGQYFGPGTRLTVT.

CDR3 protein: CASSPLAETEQYF. Here the CDR3 DNA reads TGTGCCAGCAGCCCTTTAGCGGAGACCGAGCAGTACTTC. This chain links TRBV3-1 with TRBJ2-5; D perhaps matches TRBD2 (6 bases). The J call is uncertain, as TRBJ2-7 better fits the DNA end. The CDR3 sequence is 13 residues long. The V gene's germline CDR1 is LGHDT and CDR2 YNNKEL (reference sequence).

This clonotype showed up many times. V gene TRBV15 combines with J gene TRBJ2-3, with TRBD2 matching over 11 bases. The CDR3 is 15 amino acids. V shed 4 bases and J 2 bases; nucleotides not matched to a gene: 2. Germline lookup yields CDR1 LNHNV and CDR2 YYDKDF (reference sequence). The CDR3 region has the DNA TGTGCCACCAGCAAGGGACTAGCGGACACAGATACGCAGTATTTT. It specifies CATSKGLADTDTQYF.

This clonotype showed up just a few times. V and J are TRBV12-3 or TRBV12-4 and TRBJ1-6; D call uncertain. This CDR3 has 16 residues. V shed 3 bases and J shed 9 bases, with 18 bases lying between them. The CDR3 sequence is CASSLLTPSPFSPLHF. CDR3 bases: TGTGCCAGCAGTTTGCTGACCCCTAGTCCATTTTCACCCCTCCACTTT.

The count of this clonotype is one. The chain employs TRBV9 and TRBJ1-1; a weak D match, TRBD1 (5 bases). This CDR3 spans 13 amino acids. From germline, CDR1 is SGDLS and CDR2 YYNGEE. Deletions cut 4 bases from V and 6 bases from J, with 13 bases between. The CDR3 sequence is CASSPQVGAEAFF. The CDR3 nucleotides read TGTGCCAGCAGCCCTCAAGTGGGGGCTGAAGCTTTCTTT.

This clonotype was detected many times. The chain joins TRBV3-1 to TRBJ2-7; unclear D gene. Trimming stripped 1 base from V and 3 bases from J, with 4 bases between. This CDR3 contains 12 residues. Germline-derived CDR1 and CDR2 are LGHDT and YNNKEL (reference sequence). CDR3 sequence reads: CASSQGIYEQYF. Here the CDR3 DNA reads TGTGCCAGCAGCCAAGGTATCTACGAGCAGTACTTC.

This clonotype has a count of ten or more. One junction end does not reproduce the germline sequence, and a read error may be involved. The chain carries TRBV7-2 and TRBJ2-4, with D hard to call. This CDR3 has 14 amino acids. Germline assignment: CDR1 SGHTA and CDR2 FQGNSA. As DNA, the CDR3 is TGTGCCAGCAGCTCTGAGATAGCCACAAACATTCAGTACTTC. Its translation: CASSSEIATNIQYF.

This clonotype was seen a few times. The chain has TRBV3-1 and TRBJ2-3, with 15 positions matching TRBD2. Unmatched junction bases numbered 9, after V lost 4 bases and J lost 4 bases. CDR1 and CDR2 from the germline V gene are LGHDT and YNNKEL (reference sequence). The CDR3 length is 18 residues. CDR3: CASSPGLAGGLVSDTQYF. As DNA, the CDR3 is TGTGCCAGCAGCCCCGGACTAGCGGGGGGGCTGGTGTCAGATACGCAGTATTTT.

This clonotype has at least ten counts. J is TRBJ2-7 and V is TRBV12-3 or TRBV12-4; 8 nucleotides match TRBD2. V was clipped by 6 bases and J by 3 bases; unmatched bases: 13. The CDR3 runs 16 residues. The DNA of the CDR3 is TGTGCCAGCAGCTCCTTACTAGCGGCGAGTTACTACGAGCAGTACTTC. Amino acid sequence: CASSSLLAASYYEQYF.

The chain recombines TRBV6-6 with TRBJ2-7, with D possibly being TRBD1 or TRBD2 (7 bases each). The CDR3 contains 16 residues. Germline assignment: CDR1 MNHNY and CDR2 SVGAGI (reference sequence). The V end was cut by 4 bases, the J end by 0 bases, with 16 bases between. The CDR3 loop is CASSFFDREGSYEQYF. The CDR3 bases are TGTGCCAGCAGTTTCTTCGACAGGGAGGGCTCCTACGAGCAGTACTTC.